These 26 T cell receptor beta chains came from one sample sequenced in a study of blood T cell repertoires in COVID-19. The protocol was immunoSEQ multiplex PCR, while the TCRdb copy is restricted to in-frame clones and leaves out a portion. The table records some 150,000 clones, over 75% of them present only once. The sequenced sample consisted of peripheral blood. The source of these receptors is a human donor in a cohort sampled during active COVID-19.

The genes are TRBV3-1 (or the pseudogene TRBV3-2) and TRBJ2-3; a possible D gene is TRBD2 (6 bases). This CDR3 comprises 15 residues. The ends were cut back, 4 bases at V and 2 bases at J, with 13 bases in the middle. Germline loops: CDR1 LGHDT, CDR2 YNNKEL (reference sequence). The CDR3 loop is CASSPPGTYTDTQYF. The CDR3 region has the DNA TGTGCCAGCAGCCCACCAGGGACTTACACAGATACGCAGTATTTT.

Worth noting for this clone: The same CDR3 also results from other DNA sequences found in this sample. The chain combines TRBV7-2 with TRBJ1-1; TRBD1 might be the D (6 bases). Germline CDR1 and CDR2: SGHTA and FQGNSA. This CDR3 comprises 14 residues. V was shortened by 1 base and J by 4 bases, with 10 bases between the two germline ends. CDR3 sequence reads: CASSLGIGGTEAFF. The CDR3 DNA follows: TGTGCCAGCAGCTTAGGTATAGGGGGCACTGAAGCTTTCTTT.

This clone was seen only once. The chain uses TRBV6-5 and TRBJ1-2; D may be TRBD1 (6 bases). The germline gives CDR1 MNHEY, CDR2 SVGAGI. CDR3 size: 12 residues. V was clipped by 5 bases and J by 7 bases, with 11 bases between them. CDR3 region: CASSQGTSGYTF. DNA for the CDR3: TGTGCCAGCAGTCAGGGGACAAGTGGCTACACCTTC.

This clone occurred once. V and J are TRBV18 and TRBJ2-1; 7 positions agree with TRBD1. The CDR3 extends over 13 amino acids. V was clipped by 4 bases and J by 12 bases; unmatched bases: 9. The germline gives CDR1 KGHSH, CDR2 LQKENI. This chain's CDR3 is CASSQNDRERQFF. As DNA, the CDR3 is TGTGCCAGCTCACAAAATGACAGGGAGAGGCAGTTCTTC. Supplemented by reference TRBV18 and TRBJ2-1, the full variable domain reads NAGVMQNPRHLVRRRGQEARLRCSPMKGHSHVYWYRQLPEEGLKFMVYLQKENIIDESGMPKERFSAEFPKEGPSILRIQQVVRGDSAAYFCASSQNDRERQFFGPGTRLTVL.

The chain carries TRBV15 and TRBJ1-3; D is unclear. Deletions cut 5 bases from V and 3 bases from J, with 11 bases between. The CDR3 is 14 amino acids. Germline V gene data show CDR1 as LNHNV and CDR2 as YYDKDF (reference sequence). CDR3 protein: CATSPRGFGNTIYF. As DNA, the CDR3 is TGTGCCACCAGCCCAAGAGGTTTTGGAAACACCATATATTTT.

In its sample, this clone was seen once. The chain joins TRBV28 to TRBJ2-7; no firm D call. This CDR3 contains 12 residues. Germline V gives CDR1 MDHEN, CDR2 SYDVKM. V gave up 4 bases and J gave up 2 bases, with 6 bases separating them. DNA for the CDR3: TGTGCCAGCAGTTCCTCGGCCTACGAGCAGTACTTC. Protein: CASSSSAYEQYF.

The chain has TRBV18 and TRBJ1-2; D is undetermined. The CDR3 consists of 14 residues. Germline CDR1 is KGHSH and CDR2 is LQKENI. V shed 6 bases and J shed 4 bases, with 15 bases lying between them. The CDR3 spells CASSTRAAGYGYTF. The DNA for the CDR3 is TGTGCCAGCTCCACGAGGGCGGCAGGCTATGGCTACACCTTC.

The rearrangement uses TRBV4-2 and TRBJ1-2; a weak D match, TRBD1 (5 bases). CDR1 is LGHNA, CDR2 YNFKEQ, per germline. V lost 0 bases, J lost 5 bases, and 19 bases lay in between. This CDR3 has 17 residues. This CDR3 is CASSQEPGNRDWYGYTF. The CDR3 DNA reads TGTGCCAGCAGCCAAGAACCGGGCAATAGGGACTGGTATGGCTACACCTTC.

V gene TRBV2 combines with J gene TRBJ2-7, with 10 bases lining up with TRBD2. The J segment lost 2 bases and the V segment lost 7 bases, leaving 5 bases of the junction unmatched. The CDR3 runs to 14 residues. Germline V lookup: CDR1 SNHLY, CDR2 FYNNEI. CDR3 sequence (DNA): TGTGCCAGCACCAGGACTAGCGGTCCCTACGAGCAGTACTTC. Encoded protein: CASTRTSGPYEQYF.

This chain uses TRBV18 with TRBJ2-1; 8 positions match TRBD2. Germline V gives CDR1 KGHSH, CDR2 LQKENI. J lost 8 bases, V lost 3 bases, and 15 bases had no gene match. The CDR3 covers 17 residues. This CDR3 reads CASSPVVPAGGSDEQFF. For the CDR3, the DNA is TGTGCCAGCTCACCTGTGGTTCCGGCGGGAGGTTCCGATGAGCAGTTCTTC.

The chain joins TRBV3-1 (or the pseudogene TRBV3-2) to TRBJ2-7, with 9 bases lining up with TRBD2. The CDR3 contains 15 residues. V shed 8 bases and J 4 bases; nucleotides not matched to a gene: 12. CDR1 is LGHDT and CDR2 is YNNKEL in the germline V gene (reference sequence). CDR3: CASAPGLAGTYEQYF. Written as DNA, the CDR3 is TGTGCCAGCGCCCCGGGCCTAGCGGGAACGTACGAGCAGTACTTC.

The chain combines TRBV11-1 with TRBJ2-5; 7 nucleotides agree with TRBD1. V trimming: 5 bases; J trimming: 2 bases; junction bases outside the gene matches: 5. The CDR3 is 14 residues long. CDR1 is SGHAT and CDR2 is FQDESV in the germline V gene (reference sequence). The chain's CDR3 is CASSPGDRQETQYF. The CDR3 DNA follows: TGTGCCAGCAGCCCCGGGGACAGACAAGAGACCCAGTACTTC. The whole variable domain, filled in from reference TRBV11-1 and TRBJ2-5, reads EAEVAQSPRYKITEKSQAVAFWCDPISGHATLYWYRQILGQGPELLVQFQDESVVDDSQLPKDRFSAERLKGVDSTLKIQPAELGDSAMYLCASSPGDRQETQYFGPGTRLLVL.

This chain connects TRBV7-6 to TRBJ2-5, with D maybe TRBD2 (6 bases). The CDR3 runs 11 residues. V lost 4 bases, J lost 9 bases, and 9 bases lay in between. The germline V gene encodes CDR1 SGHVS and CDR2 FNYEAQ. The CDR3: CASSSRGSQYF. DNA of the CDR3: TGTGCCAGCAGCTCTCGGGGGTCCCAGTACTTC. Looking up the rest from reference TRBV7-6 and TRBJ2-5 gives the full variable domain: GAGVSQSPRYKVTKRGQDVALRCDPISGHVSLYWYRQALGQGPEFLTYFNYEAQQDKSGLPNDRFSAERPEGSISTLTIQRTEQRDSAMYRCASSSRGSQYFGPGTRLLVL.

This rearrangement joins TRBV6-1 to TRBJ2-5; 9 nucleotides align to TRBD1. From germline, CDR1 is MNHNS and CDR2 SASEGT. The CDR3 spans 15 residues. V gave up 1 base and J gave up 6 bases; unmatched junction bases: 6. The CDR3 loop reads CASSEGGQGWQTQYF. The DNA of the CDR3 is TGTGCCAGCAGTGAAGGTGGACAGGGGTGGCAGACCCAGTACTTC.

CDR3 amino acids: CASSTRTGWQQYF. The CDR3 bases are TGTGCCAGCAGCACCAGGACAGGGTGGCAGCAGTACTTC. This chain links TRBV11-2 with TRBJ2-7; 8 nucleotides line up with TRBD1. The CDR3 length is 13 residues. The trim removed 5 bases at V and 8 bases at J, leaving 8 bases unmatched. Germline CDR1 is SGHAT and CDR2 is FQNNGV.

The rearrangement uses TRBV20-1 and TRBJ1-2; D may be TRBD1 (6 bases). In germline, CDR1 is DFQATT, CDR2 SNEGSKA (reference sequence). CDR3 length: 13 residues. Between the trimmed V and J ends, which lost 3 bases and 2 bases, there was a span of 10 bases. CDR3 nucleotide sequence: TGCAGTGCTAGTGACAGGACAAACTATGGCTACACCTTC. Translation: CSASDRTNYGYTF.

This clone was seen more than once but under ten times. The DNA of the CDR3 is TGCGCCAGCAGCCAAGATGGGCAGGGAAGCTCCTACGAGCAGTACTTC. This codes for CASSQDGQGSSYEQYF. The chain couples TRBV4-3 to TRBJ2-7; TRBD1 might be the D (5 bases). The V and J ends lost 0 bases and 0 bases respectively, with 12 bases between them. This CDR3 region has 16 residues. Germline loops: CDR1 LGHNA, CDR2 YSLEER.

This chain connects TRBV10-2 to TRBJ2-1, with 10 bases lining up with TRBD2. The CDR3 is 17 amino acids. Germline CDR1 and CDR2: WSHSY and SAAADI. V lost 6 bases, J lost 4 bases, and 12 bases stayed unmatched. CDR3: CASSDRGGLAPYNEQFF. The CDR3 region has the DNA TGCGCCAGCAGCGATCGTGGGGGACTAGCGCCTTACAATGAGCAGTTCTTC.

V gene TRBV29-1 combines with J gene TRBJ2-7; D is perhaps TRBD1 (5 bases). The germline V and J ends were trimmed by 5 bases and 2 bases, with 16 bases remaining between them. This CDR3 contains 14 residues. Germline loops: CDR1 SQVTM, CDR2 ANQGSEA. CDR3 region: CSVRIQGSAYEQYF. The CDR3 nucleotides read TGCAGCGTTCGCATTCAGGGATCCGCCTACGAGCAGTACTTC.

The gene calls are TRBV28 and TRBJ2-7; TRBD1 matches 11 bases. V was pared by 6 bases and J by 2 bases, with 6 bases of the junction left unmatched. This CDR3 contains 15 residues. Germline values: CDR1 MDHEN, CDR2 SYDVKM. This CDR3 is CASSPGQGATYEQYF. The CDR3 coding sequence is TGTGCCAGCAGCCCAGGACAGGGGGCAACCTACGAGCAGTACTTC.

The chain is built from TRBV3-1 (or the pseudogene TRBV3-2) and TRBJ2-2, with a possible D match to TRBD2 (6 bases). The CDR3 is 15 residues long. In germline, CDR1 is LGHDT, CDR2 YNNKEL (reference sequence). Trimming pared 3 bases from V and 4 bases from J, leaving 12 bases between. The CDR3 region is CASSHPGRFTGELFF. The CDR3 DNA follows: TGTGCCAGCAGCCATCCCGGGAGATTCACCGGGGAGCTGTTTTTT.

The chain employs TRBV19 and TRBJ1-1; 8 nucleotides align to TRBD1. The CDR3 spans 13 residues. Germline CDR1 LNHDA, CDR2 SQIVND (reference sequence). V trimming: 9 bases; J trimming: 1 base; junction bases outside the gene matches: 4. The chain's CDR3 is CASWDRWNTEAFF. In DNA form, the CDR3 reads TGTGCCAGCTGGGACAGGTGGAACACTGAAGCTTTCTTT.

The J gene is TRBJ2-1, the V gene TRBV28, with 8 bases matching TRBD2. This CDR3 spans 14 amino acids. V was clipped by 5 bases and J by 7 bases; unmatched bases: 7. Germline CDR1 MDHEN, CDR2 SYDVKM. The CDR3 nucleotides are TGTGCCAGCAGTCCAGCGGGAGTAAGGAATGAGCAGTTCTTC. It codes for CASSPAGVRNEQFF.

This clone was counted once. The chain couples TRBV15 to TRBJ1-2; 8 bases map to TRBD1. CDR3 size: 15 residues. Germline V CDR1 and CDR2: LNHNV, YYDKDF (reference sequence). The ends lost 3 bases at V and 3 bases at J; junction bases unmatched: 6. CDR3 sequence (DNA): TGTGCCACCAGCAGGGGACAGGCTTCATACTATGGCTACACCTTC. Translating gives CATSRGQASYYGYTF.

V is TRBV19 and J is TRBJ2-5; no definite D call. Per the germline V gene, CDR1 is LNHDA and CDR2 is SQIVND (reference sequence). V lost 2 bases, J lost 4 bases, and 11 bases lay in between. The CDR3 loop spans 14 amino acids. This CDR3 reads CASSISRLGETQYF. The CDR3 nucleotides are TGTGCCAGTAGTATAAGTCGGCTAGGAGAGACCCAGTACTTC.

The chain carries TRBV30 and TRBJ1-2; TRBD1 is a possible D gene (5 bases). V shed 3 bases and J shed 2 bases, with 7 bases lying between them. Per the germline V gene, CDR1 is GTSNPN and CDR2 is SVGIG (reference sequence). CDR3 length equals 12 residues. The CDR3 is CAWRTENYGYTF. The CDR3 DNA sequence: TGTGCCTGGAGGACAGAAAACTATGGCTACACCTTC.